This T cell receptor beta chain was recovered during a study of human T cells and chemical hapten exposure. Whole-study results and caveats: TCRs above 1 in 1000 frequency did not change with DPC sensitization.

With regard to this clonotype: Its antigen is still unknown.

CDR3 length equals 17 residues. The V gene's germline CDR1 is DFQATT and CDR2 SNEGSKA (reference sequence). Trimming took off 2 bases at V and 0 bases at J, with 20 bases between the two ends. Time point reported: healthy volunteer bleed at 2 weeks. Unfractionated whole blood was the source from which total RNA was extracted. The library put unique molecular identifiers onto individual cDNA molecules. MiXCR, run by TCRdb on the RACE reads, gives a single entry per CDR3 protein. The repertoire has around 130,000 distinct CDR3 sequences, roughly 9.5% of them found once; the top ten carry 1.5% to 2%. The sample taken for sequencing was whole blood. J is TRBJ2-7 and V is TRBV20-1, with D unclear. The TCR was taken from a male donor in good health. Some clones in this sample may be carry-over from other donors' samples. In nucleotides, the CDR3 is TGCAGTGCTAGATTGAGTAGGCTGTTGTGGAACTCCTACGAGCAGTACTTC. As protein: CSARLSRLLWNSYEQYF.